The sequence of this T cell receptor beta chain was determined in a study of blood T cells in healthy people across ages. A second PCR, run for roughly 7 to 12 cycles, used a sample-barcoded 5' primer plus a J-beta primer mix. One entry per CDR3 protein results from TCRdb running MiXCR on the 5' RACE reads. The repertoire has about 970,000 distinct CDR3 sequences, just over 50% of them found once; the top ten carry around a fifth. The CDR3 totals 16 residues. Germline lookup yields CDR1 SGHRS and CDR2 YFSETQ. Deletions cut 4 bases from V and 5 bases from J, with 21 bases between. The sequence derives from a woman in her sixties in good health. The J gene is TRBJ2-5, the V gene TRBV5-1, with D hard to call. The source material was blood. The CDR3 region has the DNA TGCGCCAGCAGCCCGACTGTGGGTAGGAGATTTGAGACCCAGTACTTC. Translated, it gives CASSPTVGRRFETQYF. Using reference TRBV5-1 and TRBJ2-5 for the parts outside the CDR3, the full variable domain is KAGVTQTPRYLIKTRGQQVTLSCSPISGHRSVSWYQQTPGQGLQFLFEYFSETQRNKGNFPGRFSGRQFSNSRSEMNVSTLELGDSALYLCASSPTVGRRFETQYFGPGTRLLVL.